This record looks at one TCR beta chain sequence and its context. Its antigen is not known. This record belongs to a study of T cells in tuberculosis. Study-wide points: GMM-specific TCRs were nearer to active tuberculosis alpha repertoires, suggesting expansion. Samples were chosen by availability of cryopreserved specimens.

The CDR3 has 14 residues. V lost 6 bases and J lost 8; bases outside the gene matches: 9. Germline V CDR1 and CDR2: MNHEY, SVGAGI. As to time point: new active TB diagnosis, blood taken before or within 7 days of starting treatment. The protocol was immunoSEQ multiplex PCR, while the TCRdb copy is restricted to in-frame clones and leaves out a portion. The sample has approximately 46,000 clones, nearly 95% seen once; the top ten hold about 1.3%. The origin of this receptor is an adult with tuberculosis. The input for sequencing was PBMCs, taken at tuberculosis diagnosis. V usage is TRBV6-5 and J usage is TRBJ1-4, with TRBD1 matching over 7 bases. This CDR3 is CASSRTGPKEKLFF. The CDR3 nucleotides are TGTGCCAGCAGCAGGACAGGACCAAAGGAAAAACTGTTTTTT.